This T cell receptor beta chain came from a study of blood T cell repertoires in COVID-19. About the research overall: The samples span acute and convalescent COVID-19 from the United States, Italy and Spain. PBMCs, B-cell-depleted T cells, or T cells were the source of the cDNA or gDNA that made up the material.

This CDR3 comprises 13 residues. The V end was cut by 10 bases, the J end by 0 bases, with 12 bases between. Germline CDR1 reads LNHDA; CDR2 reads SQIVND (reference sequence). Sequencing was performed with immunoSEQ multiplex PCR; in TCRdb, only in-frame clones are kept and a portion is missing. The profile shows approximately 200,000 clones, approximately 88% of them singletons. The table lists this clone with a few counts. This chain joins TRBV19 and TRBJ1-2; D is ambiguous. The specimen sequenced was peripheral blood. The receptor was derived from a woman in her 30s with acute or convalescent COVID-19. DNA for the CDR3: TGTGCCACCTCGGGATTAACTAACTATGGCTACACCTTC. Translation gives CATSGLTNYGYTF.